These 3 T cell receptor beta chains share one sample of origin, sequenced in a study of brain metastases from non-small cell lung cancer. Sequencing used immunoSEQ multiplex PCR; TCRdb keeps in-frame clones, though not all of them. The sample shows more than 950 clones, 80% to 90% of them seen only once. The material sequenced was tumor-adjacent normal tissue. These receptors all stem from a donor older than 35 with non-small cell lung cancer.

The V and J genes are TRBV19 and TRBJ2-1; TRBD1 matches 7 bases. The V segment lost 7 bases and the J segment 7 bases; nucleotides outside the gene matches: 10. Germline loops: CDR1 LNHDA, CDR2 SQIVND (reference sequence). CDR3 length: 14 amino acids. CDR3 sequence reads: CASNRQGGRNEQFF. In nucleotides, the CDR3 is TGTGCCAGTAATAGACAGGGTGGTCGAAATGAGCAGTTCTTC. Based on the CDR3 plus reference TRBV19 and TRBJ2-1, the full variable domain is DGGITQSPKYLFRKEGQNVTLSCEQNLNHDAMYWYRQDPGQGLRLIYYSQIVNDFQKGDIAEGYSVSREKKESFPLTVTSAQKNPTAFYLCASNRQGGRNEQFFGPGTRLTVL.

The CDR3 DNA reads TGTGCCAGCAGGTTAGGGACAGGGGGGATTGATGAGCAGTTCTTC. Translating gives CASRLGTGGIDEQFF. The rearrangement uses TRBV2 and TRBJ2-1, with TRBD1 identical over 11 bases. Losses at the gene ends were 6 bases for V and 8 bases for J; bases not matched to a gene: 9. This CDR3 has 15 amino acids. Germline CDR1 and CDR2: SNHLY and FYNNEI. The full variable domain, with the rest looked up from reference TRBV2 and TRBJ2-1, is EPEVTQTPSHQVTQMGQEVILRCVPISNHLYFYWYRQILGQKVEFLVSFYNNEISEKSEIFDDQFSVERPDGSNFTLKIRSTKLEDSAMYFCASRLGTGGIDEQFFGPGTRLTVL.

V gene TRBV7-6 combines with J gene TRBJ2-1; no clear D gene. Trimming took off 1 base at V and 2 bases at J, with 9 bases between the two ends. Per germline, CDR1 SGHVS and CDR2 FNYEAQ. There are 15 residues in the CDR3. The CDR3 loop is CASSLDPVPYNEQFF. The CDR3 nucleotides are TGTGCCAGCAGCTTAGACCCAGTTCCCTACAATGAGCAGTTCTTC.